One and the same sample provided the 28 T cell receptor beta chains below, sequenced in a study of T cell responses to AZD1222 COVID-19 vaccine. Clones were sequenced by immunoSEQ multiplex PCR, and TCRdb holds only the in-frame ones, with some missing. Of about 120,000 clones in the sample, roughly 85% were seen once. The sample consisted of peripheral blood, taken on day 0 of MenACWY control vaccination. The receptors were sampled from an adult in good health.

This chain connects TRBV7-9 to TRBJ1-2; TRBD1 agrees at 10 bases. Germline CDR1 SEHNR, CDR2 FQNEAQ (reference sequence). Trimming at V came to 6 bases and at J to 6 bases, leaving 4 bases not matched to a gene. The CDR3 is 13 amino acids. CDR3 in amino acids: CASRPDRGHGYTF. The CDR3 DNA reads TGTGCCAGCAGACCCGACAGGGGGCATGGCTACACCTTC.

This clone was observed a single time. V is TRBV4-1 and J is TRBJ2-1, with 11 bases matching TRBD1. CDR1 and CDR2 from the germline V gene are MGHRA and YSYEKL. V lost 0 bases to trimming and J lost 5 bases; unmatched junction nucleotides: 9. The CDR3 contains 18 residues. The CDR3, as DNA: TGCGCCAGCAGCCAAGACGGACAGGGGGCAGACGGGGACAATGAGCAGTTCTTC. Translated, it gives CASSQDGQGADGDNEQFF.

This clone has just a few counts. J is TRBJ2-1 and V is TRBV15; no clear D. Trimming shortened V by 4 bases and J by 0 bases, and 22 bases separated the two germline ends. This CDR3 region has 19 residues. CDR1 and CDR2 (germline): LNHNV, YYDKDF (reference sequence). The CDR3 region has the DNA TGTGCCACCAGCACCCCCCGCCCCACTATGACCAGCTCCTACAATGAGCAGTTCTTC. Translated, it gives CATSTPRPTMTSSYNEQFF.

This clone has more than one count but fewer than ten. V gene TRBV19 combines with J gene TRBJ1-6; 7 bases map to TRBD1. Germline assignment: CDR1 LNHDA and CDR2 SQIVND (reference sequence). This CDR3 has 14 residues. The trim removed 5 bases at V and 5 bases at J, leaving 3 bases unmatched. The CDR3 loop is CASSSTGNNSPLHF. The DNA for the CDR3 is TGTGCCAGTAGTTCGACAGGGAATAATTCACCCCTCCACTTT.

The chain carries TRBV27 and TRBJ1-1, with a tentative D call TRBD1 (5 bases). The germline V and J ends were trimmed by 6 bases and 0 bases, with 14 bases remaining between them. Germline assignment: CDR1 MNHEY and CDR2 SMNVEV (reference sequence). This CDR3 has 15 residues. This CDR3 reads CASSQTTDMNTEAFF. Here the CDR3 DNA reads TGTGCCAGCAGCCAAACGACGGACATGAACACTGAAGCTTTCTTT.

This clone occurred a few times. V usage is TRBV28 and J usage is TRBJ2-1; 8 nucleotides match TRBD1. CDR3 size: 13 residues. CDR1 is MDHEN, CDR2 SYDVKM, per germline. V lost 8 bases and J lost 5; bases outside the gene matches: 5. The chain's CDR3 is CASGGQGHNEQFF. The CDR3 region has the DNA TGTGCCAGCGGCGGACAGGGACACAATGAGCAGTTCTTC.

The rearrangement uses TRBV4-3 and TRBJ2-3; D is perhaps TRBD1 or TRBD2 (5 bases each). Trimming took off 0 bases at V and 4 bases at J, with 17 bases between the two ends. Germline V gene sequence: CDR1 LGHNA, CDR2 YSLEER. The CDR3 has 17 residues. CDR3 sequence reads: CASSQDGGTFWADTQYF. CDR3 DNA: TGCGCCAGCAGCCAAGATGGGGGTACTTTTTGGGCAGATACGCAGTATTTT.

The rearrangement uses TRBV18 and TRBJ2-3, with D uncertain. V was pared by 2 bases and J by 4 bases, with 1 base between. The CDR3 consists of 11 residues. The V gene's germline CDR1 is KGHSH and CDR2 LQKENI. The CDR3 loop is CASSPADTQYF. Written as DNA, the CDR3 is TGTGCCAGCTCACCAGCAGATACGCAGTATTTT.

This clone showed up just once. The CDR3 protein is CASSVGRMPGNTIYF. The DNA for the CDR3 is TGTGCCAGCAGCGTAGGCAGAATGCCTGGAAACACCATATATTTT. This chain links TRBV9 with TRBJ1-3; D not resolved. Between the trimmed V and J ends, which lost 0 bases and 2 bases, there was a span of 9 bases. CDR3 length: 15 residues. The germline V gene encodes CDR1 SGDLS and CDR2 YYNGEE.

J is TRBJ1-4 and V is TRBV6-2 or TRBV6-3; the D gene is possibly TRBD1 (6 bases). Trimming shortened V by 6 bases and J by 7 bases, and 12 bases separated the two germline ends. The CDR3 has 13 amino acids. Germline CDR1 is MNHEY and CDR2 is SVGEGT. The DNA of the CDR3 is TGTGCCAGCAGCCCCGGGACAACTGAAAAACTGTTTTTT. Encoded protein: CASSPGTTEKLFF.

This chain connects TRBV18 to TRBJ2-7; possible D gene TRBD2, 5 bases. The CDR3 is 17 amino acids. Germline assignment: CDR1 KGHSH and CDR2 LQKENI. Trimming shortened V by 3 bases and J by 7 bases, and 25 bases separated the two germline ends. The CDR3 DNA follows: TGTGCCAGCTCACCCTCCCTGGAAGCCGCTAACGGGAAGGAGCAGTACTTC. Its protein is CASSPSLEAANGKEQYF.

The chain has TRBV10-3 and TRBJ2-3; possible D gene TRBD2, 6 bases. Germline V gene lookup returns CDR1 ENHRY and CDR2 SYGVKD. V lost 4 bases and J 2 bases, leaving 13 bases between the germline ends. This CDR3 is built from 15 residues. CDR3 sequence: CAISGRADNTDTQYF. The CDR3 region has the DNA TGTGCCATCAGTGGGAGGGCAGACAACACAGATACGCAGTATTTT.

The chain has TRBV9 and TRBJ1-6, with D possibly matching TRBD1 (5 bases). The germline gives CDR1 SGDLS, CDR2 YYNGEE. CDR3 length: 16 residues. Trimming left V 0 bases short and J 15 bases short, with 22 bases between. DNA for the CDR3: TGTGCCAGCAGCGTAGGATGGGGGAAGGGGCAAGTGGGCCTCCACTTT. Protein product: CASSVGWGKGQVGLHF.

The chain carries TRBV19 and TRBJ1-4; D is unclear. The CDR3 totals 14 residues. The ends were cut back, 4 bases at V and 5 bases at J, with 11 bases in the middle. Germline CDR1 and CDR2: LNHDA and SQIVND (reference sequence). In DNA, the CDR3 is TGTGCCAGTAGTAGCCCTCGGTGGAATGAAAAACTGTTTTTT. This encodes CASSSPRWNEKLFF.

This chain uses TRBV19 with TRBJ1-6, with no clear D. The CDR3 runs to 14 residues. Germline assignment: CDR1 LNHDA and CDR2 SQIVND (reference sequence). Trimming stripped 0 bases from V and 4 bases from J, with 4 bases between. Here the CDR3 reads CASSIEAYNSPLHF. CDR3 DNA: TGTGCCAGTAGTATAGAAGCATATAATTCACCCCTCCACTTT.

This sequence joins TRBV2 and TRBJ1-2, with TRBD1 as a possible D gene (6 bases). CDR3 length: 12 amino acids. Germline V gene data show CDR1 as SNHLY and CDR2 as FYNNEI. Trimming took 10 bases from V and 5 from J, leaving 14 bases between them. This chain's CDR3 is CATTKGQYGYTF. Written as DNA, the CDR3 is TGTGCCACCACTAAAGGACAGTATGGCTACACCTTC. Full variable domain (missing parts from reference TRBV2 and TRBJ1-2): EPEVTQTPSHQVTQMGQEVILRCVPISNHLYFYWYRQILGQKVEFLVSFYNNEISEKSEIFDDQFSVERPDGSNFTLKIRSTKLEDSAMYFCATTKGQYGYTFGSGTRLTVV.

The CDR3 bases are TGTGCCAGCAGCGTAGAACAACCCGAGGATGAGCAGTTCTTC. It is translated as CASSVEQPEDEQFF. V is TRBV9 and J is TRBJ2-1; no clear D. Germline V lookup: CDR1 SGDLS, CDR2 YYNGEE. The V end was cut by 0 bases, the J end by 8 bases, with 12 bases between. There are 14 residues in the CDR3.

The rearrangement uses TRBV6-5 and TRBJ2-5; 11 positions agree with TRBD1. Germline-derived CDR1 and CDR2 are MNHEY and SVGAGI. Trimming cost V 2 bases and J 7 bases; bases outside gene matches: 3. The CDR3 totals 14 residues. The CDR3 here is CASSYRTGGATQYF. CDR3 bases: TGTGCCAGCAGTTACAGGACAGGGGGCGCGACCCAGTACTTC.

The V call is TRBV28, the J call TRBJ1-5, with 7 bases that match TRBD1. Germline CDR1 reads MDHEN; CDR2 reads SYDVKM. Germline trimming cut 2 bases from V and 11 bases from J; bases unmatched to any gene: 6. The CDR3 totals 13 residues. CDR3: CASSLTRGRTQHF. In DNA form, the CDR3 reads TGTGCCAGCAGTTTAACCAGGGGGAGGACCCAGCATTTT.

The rearrangement uses TRBV27 and TRBJ2-3; D might be TRBD1 (6 bases). The CDR3 has 12 amino acids. Trimming stripped 5 bases from V and 12 bases from J, with 15 bases between. Germline V gives CDR1 MNHEY, CDR2 SMNVEV (reference sequence). CDR3 loop: CASSPTDRPQYF. For the CDR3, the DNA is TGTGCCAGCAGTCCGACGGACAGACCCCAGTATTTT.

V usage is TRBV27 and J usage is TRBJ2-7; D is perhaps TRBD1 (5 bases). The CDR3 runs to 14 residues. The germline gives CDR1 MNHEY, CDR2 SMNVEV (reference sequence). With 4 bases removed from V and 5 bases from J, the gap between germline ends came to 15 bases. CDR3 in amino acids: CASSWSGSDHEQYF. The DNA for the CDR3 is TGTGCCAGCAGTTGGTCAGGGTCCGACCACGAGCAGTACTTC.

The gene calls are TRBV4-1 and TRBJ1-1; no clear D. The germline V and J ends were trimmed by 1 base and 9 bases, with 12 bases remaining between them. Looked up from germline, CDR1 is MGHRA and CDR2 is YSYEKL. This CDR3 has 13 amino acids. The CDR3 reads CASSQVGADQAFF. As DNA, the CDR3 is TGCGCCAGCAGCCAAGTAGGAGCGGACCAAGCTTTCTTT.

This rearrangement joins TRBV28 to TRBJ1-2; 11 bases agree with TRBD1. This CDR3 is built from 15 residues. Germline values: CDR1 MDHEN, CDR2 SYDVKM. J lost 8 bases, V lost 5 bases, and 10 bases had no gene match. The CDR3 sequence: CASSIGGQGAQGYTF. The CDR3 region has the DNA TGTGCCAGCAGTATTGGTGGACAGGGGGCGCAAGGCTACACCTTC.

This sequence joins TRBV12-3 or TRBV12-4 and TRBJ2-5, with TRBD2 as a possible D gene (6 bases). The CDR3 length is 12 residues. The V and J ends lost 3 bases and 9 bases respectively, with 11 bases between them. CDR3 sequence: CASSFGSGAQYF. CDR3 nucleotide sequence: TGTGCCAGCAGTTTCGGGAGTGGGGCCCAGTACTTC.

The chain links TRBV7-9 to TRBJ1-1; possible D gene TRBD1, 5 bases. The CDR3 extends over 15 amino acids. Trimming stripped 3 bases from V and 0 bases from J, with 11 bases between. Germline V gives CDR1 SEHNR, CDR2 FQNEAQ (reference sequence). CDR3 loop: CASSFGALLNTEAFF. The CDR3 DNA reads as TGTGCCAGCAGCTTTGGGGCCCTCCTGAACACTGAAGCTTTCTTT.

The table lists this clone with a count of one. The rearrangement joins TRBV27 to TRBJ2-5; D remains unclear. CDR3 size: 13 residues. Trimming removed 5 bases from V and 1 base from J, with 8 bases in between. Germline V gene data show CDR1 as MNHEY and CDR2 as SMNVEV (reference sequence). The CDR3 protein is CASSPRPQETQYF. The CDR3 DNA follows: TGTGCCAGCAGTCCGCGCCCCCAAGAGACCCAGTACTTC.

The chain employs TRBV7-3 and TRBJ2-1; 7 bases align to TRBD2. This CDR3 has 16 residues. The junction had 17 bases not matched to a gene; V was cut back by 5 bases and J by 10 bases. CDR1 is SGHTA and CDR2 is FQGTGA in the germline V gene. The CDR3 protein is CASSLHRGRTSREQFF. DNA for the CDR3: TGTGCCAGCAGCCTCCATCGGGGCCGGACTAGTCGAGAGCAGTTCTTC.

This clone was counted ten times or more. The genes are TRBV19 and TRBJ1-5, with a weak D call TRBD1 (6 bases). Trimming cost V 9 bases and J 0 bases, with 15 bases left between them. From germline, CDR1 is LNHDA and CDR2 SQIVND (reference sequence). This CDR3 is 15 amino acids long. The CDR3 DNA sequence: TGTGCCAGGAGTGGACAGAATCTTAGCAATCAGCCCCAGCATTTT. Its protein is CARSGQNLSNQPQHF.